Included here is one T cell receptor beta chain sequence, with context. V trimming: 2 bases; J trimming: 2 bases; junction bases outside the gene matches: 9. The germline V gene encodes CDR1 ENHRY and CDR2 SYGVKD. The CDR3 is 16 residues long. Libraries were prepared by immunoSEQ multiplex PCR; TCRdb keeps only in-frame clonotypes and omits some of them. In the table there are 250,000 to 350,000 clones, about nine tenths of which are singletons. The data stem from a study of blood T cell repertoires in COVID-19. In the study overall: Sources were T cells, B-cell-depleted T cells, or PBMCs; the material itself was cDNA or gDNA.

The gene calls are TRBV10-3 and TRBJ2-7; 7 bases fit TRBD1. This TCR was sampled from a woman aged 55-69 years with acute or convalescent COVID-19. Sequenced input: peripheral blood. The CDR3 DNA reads TGTGCCATCAGTGAGGGAAGGGGACAGATGGCCTACGAGCAGTACTTC. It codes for CAISEGRGQMAYEQYF.